Given below is one T cell receptor (beta chain) in context. Its specificity is unknown. Criteria for exclusion of patients were uncontrolled infection, other autoimmune disease, pregnancy or lactation. RNA transcripts were the template for amplifying TCR beta CDR3 regions. During a first-round RT-PCR of the TCR CDR3, the HTBI primer set was used. TCRdb reprocessed the multiplex PCR reads via MiXCR and lists one record per CDR3 protein. The table shows nearly 250,000 distinct CDR3 sequences, with around 24% occurring only once. The data originate from a study of T cells in Graves' hyperthyroidism and ophthalmopathy. Overall study: It was at initial diagnosis, before any treatment, that peripheral blood was collected.

Study-level results: Within blood appeared most thyroid clonotypes that had expanded above 0.001.

Germline CDR1 and CDR2: MNHEY and SVGEGT. This CDR3 spans 16 amino acids. V gave up 6 bases and J gave up 5 bases; unmatched junction bases: 11. Sequencing was performed on blood. The sequence was obtained from a woman aged 40 to 50 with Graves' ophthalmopathy. The rearrangement links TRBV6-2 or TRBV6-3 to TRBJ1-1; TRBD1 matches at 11 bases. For the CDR3, the DNA is TGTGCCAGCAGCCAGGGACAGGGGGTAAGATGGACTGAAGCTTTCTTT. Encoded protein: CASSQGQGVRWTEAFF.